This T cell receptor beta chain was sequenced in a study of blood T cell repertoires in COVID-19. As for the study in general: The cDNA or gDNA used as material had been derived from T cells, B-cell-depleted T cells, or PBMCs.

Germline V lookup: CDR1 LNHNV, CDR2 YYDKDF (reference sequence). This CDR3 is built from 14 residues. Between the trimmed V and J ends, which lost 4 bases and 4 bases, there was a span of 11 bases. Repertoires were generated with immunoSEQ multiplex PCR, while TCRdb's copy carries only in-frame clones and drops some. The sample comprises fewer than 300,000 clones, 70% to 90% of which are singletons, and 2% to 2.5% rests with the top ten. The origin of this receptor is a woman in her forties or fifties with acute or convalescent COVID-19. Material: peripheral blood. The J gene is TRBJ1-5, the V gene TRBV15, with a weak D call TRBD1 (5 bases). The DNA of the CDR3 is TGTGCCACCAGCACGGGGAGGGGTAATCAGCCCCAGCATTTT. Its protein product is CATSTGRGNQPQHF.